Presented here are 5 T cell receptor beta chains from one specimen sequenced in a study of CD8+ T cells in alopecia areata. Once RNA had been extracted, it was reverse transcribed into cDNA to act as the sequencing template. The protocol was immunoSEQ multiplex PCR, while the TCRdb copy is restricted to in-frame clones and leaves out a portion. This table has 130,000 to 150,000 clones, more than 45% appearing once. Sample: CD4+ T cells sorted from blood. These receptors all come from a human donor with alopecia areata.

This clone was counted only a few times. V usage is TRBV27 and J usage is TRBJ1-2; possibly TRBD1 for D (6 bases). The germline V gene has CDR1 MNHEY and CDR2 SMNVEV (reference sequence). The CDR3 extends over 14 amino acids. The ends were cut back, 4 bases at V and 4 bases at J, with 13 bases in the middle. The CDR3 region is CASSSYREGYGYTF. CDR3 bases: TGTGCCAGCAGTTCTTACAGGGAGGGCTATGGCTACACCTTC.

Only a few counts were recorded for this clone. The genes are TRBV28 and TRBJ2-2; D gene unclear. The germline V and J ends were trimmed by 5 bases and 3 bases, with 1 base remaining between them. Germline assignment: CDR1 MDHEN and CDR2 SYDVKM. The CDR3 has 11 amino acids. As DNA, the CDR3 is TGTGCCAGCAGTCACACCGGGGAGCTGTTTTTT. Its protein product is CASSHTGELFF.

This clone was detected once. The chain is built from TRBV15 and TRBJ2-1; D is tentatively TRBD1 or TRBD2 (5 bases each). Germline V gene lookup returns CDR1 LNHNV and CDR2 YYDKDF (reference sequence). Trimming removed 0 bases from V and 8 bases from J, with 11 bases in between. There are 14 residues in the CDR3. CDR3 DNA: TGTGCCACCAGCAGAGATAGTCGGGGCCATGAGCAGTTCTTC. This sequence encodes CATSRDSRGHEQFF.

The chain uses TRBV30 and TRBJ1-4; 7 bases are shared with TRBD1. CDR3 size: 17 residues. V trimming: 4 bases; J trimming: 3 bases; junction bases outside the gene matches: 14. CDR1 GTSNPN and CDR2 SVGIG come from the germline V gene (reference sequence). The CDR3 protein is CAWTTLRDRVSNEKLFF. The CDR3 nucleotides are TGTGCCTGGACAACCCTTCGAGACAGGGTATCTAATGAAAAACTGTTTTTT.

This clone appeared a few times. The genes are TRBV7-8 and TRBJ2-2, with D perhaps TRBD1 (5 bases). From germline, CDR1 is SGHVS and CDR2 FQNEAQ. Trimming removed 3 bases at V and 6 bases at J, with 8 bases between. The CDR3 sequence is 13 residues long. The CDR3 spells CASSLWGSGELFF. The DNA for the CDR3 is TGTGCCAGCAGCTTGTGGGGCTCCGGGGAGCTGTTTTTT.